This record covers a single TCR beta chain. No antigen is known for it. This entry is derived from a study of OX40 agonist ivuxolimab in advanced cancers. Study context: Participants, 82.7% male, averaged approximately 65 years of age, ranging from roughly 20 to 79.

The table came from immunoSEQ multiplex PCR; TCRdb's copy has only in-frame clones and leaves some out. The sample lists around 56,000 clones; 88% were seen once. The CDR3 length is 15 residues. Looked up from germline, CDR1 is SGHRS and CDR2 is YFSETQ. V lost 3 bases and J lost 3, with 15 bases in between. Overall study findings and caveats: Average numbers of expanded clones were greater in CD8+ T cells than in CD4+. The work left the antigen specificity of expanded peripheral T cells undetermined.

The sequencing used CD4+ or CD8+ T cells sorted from blood, collected in a trial of the OX40 agonist ivuxolimab. The TCR was taken from an adult with an advanced solid tumor such as melanoma, head and neck, liver or kidney cancer. The chain recombines TRBV5-1 with TRBJ1-2; D is perhaps TRBD1 (5 bases). As DNA, the CDR3 is TGCGCCAGCAGCTGGGGGACGGGAAAAGACTATGGCTACACCTTC. Protein: CASSWGTGKDYGYTF.